This TCR beta chain was identified during a study of vaccination and CD4 T cells after COVID-19. Study-level information: Stimulation of the cells used overlapping spike peptide pools from SARS-CoV-2 and from the common cold coronaviruses HCoV-NL63, HCoV-OC43 and HCoV-229E.

Treatment defined: roughly 10-day PBMC culture with coronavirus spike peptide pools or control peptides (ViraFEST assay). The ends lost 3 bases at V and 4 bases at J; junction bases unmatched: 2. The CDR3 spans 13 residues. The sample holds a few counts of this clonotype. As yet, its antigen is unknown. Sequencing of DNA taken from cultured CD4+ T cells relied on the Oncomine TCR Beta short-read assay. MiXCR, run by TCRdb on the PCR reads, gives a single entry per CDR3 protein. This table holds 8,500 to 14,000 distinct CDR3 sequences, about two fifths found once. Specimen: CD4+ T cells from blood, cultured in vitro. This receptor was identified in a human donor who had recovered from COVID-19. The chain uses TRBV12-3 or TRBV12-4 and TRBJ2-5, with 7 bases lining up with TRBD2. CDR3 nucleotide sequence: TGTGCCAGCAGTTTGACGGGAGGAGAGACCCAGTACTTC. It codes for CASSLTGGETQYF.